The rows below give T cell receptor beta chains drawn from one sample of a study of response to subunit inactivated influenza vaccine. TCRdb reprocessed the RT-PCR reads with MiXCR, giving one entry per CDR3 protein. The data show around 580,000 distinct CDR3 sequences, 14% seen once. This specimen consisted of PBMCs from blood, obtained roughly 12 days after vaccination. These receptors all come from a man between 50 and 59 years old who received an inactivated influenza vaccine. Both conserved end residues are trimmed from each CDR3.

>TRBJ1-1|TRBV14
ASSPYRQSNTEAF
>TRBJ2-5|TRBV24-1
ATSDTRDRPETQY
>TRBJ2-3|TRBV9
ASSVSGTYTQY
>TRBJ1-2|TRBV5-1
ASSYEGAPGYT
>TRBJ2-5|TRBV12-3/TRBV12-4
ASSFSGIQETQY
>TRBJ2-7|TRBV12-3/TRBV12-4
ASSSGQRSYEQY
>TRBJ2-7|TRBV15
ATSRGMTAYEQY
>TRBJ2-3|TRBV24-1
ATSDPGLAVTDTQY
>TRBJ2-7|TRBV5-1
ASSWGTGGYEQY
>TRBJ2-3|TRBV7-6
ASSFGGARTDTQY
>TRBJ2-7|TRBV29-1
SVAGLAGLGQY
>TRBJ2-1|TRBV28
ASRRTVQF
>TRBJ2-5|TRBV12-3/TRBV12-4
ASSIAGGLETQY
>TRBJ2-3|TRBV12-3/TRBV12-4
ASRGTGGADTQY
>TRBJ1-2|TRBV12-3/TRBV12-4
ASRPTGGGANYGYT
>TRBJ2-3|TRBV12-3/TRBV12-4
ASSLRGRFTY
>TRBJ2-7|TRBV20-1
SARGRDSEQY
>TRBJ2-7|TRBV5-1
ASSWTGLGYEQY
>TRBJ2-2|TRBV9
ASSVRTGVNTGELF
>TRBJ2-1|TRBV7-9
ASSPGMGLAFYNEQF
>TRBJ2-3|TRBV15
ATSIHPPDTQY
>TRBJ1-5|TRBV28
ASSSTGPQH
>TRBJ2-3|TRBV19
ASRAIGLAGPDTQY
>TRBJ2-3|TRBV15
ATSKYRVSTDTQY
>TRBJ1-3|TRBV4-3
ASSQSRGSARGNTIY
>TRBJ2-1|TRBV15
ATSRGAANEQF
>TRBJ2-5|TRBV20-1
SFEGASGKETQY
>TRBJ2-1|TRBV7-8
ASKLAGGPYNEQF
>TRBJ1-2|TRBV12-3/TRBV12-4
ASSLGGAPNYGYT
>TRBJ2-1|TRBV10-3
AISEMAVLDNEQF
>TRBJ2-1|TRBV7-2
ASSFNRLNEQF
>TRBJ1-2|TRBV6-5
ASSGPGVGYT
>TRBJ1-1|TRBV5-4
ASSGGQLNTEAF
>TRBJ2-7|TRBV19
ASSPSLAVPAYEQY
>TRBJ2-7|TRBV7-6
ASSLELSYEQY
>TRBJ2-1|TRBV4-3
ASSPLAGGNNEQF
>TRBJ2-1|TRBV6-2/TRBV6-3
ASRPRQGGPYNEQF
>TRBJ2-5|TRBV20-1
SARVGQGLTQY
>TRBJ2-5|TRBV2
ASSGLAGAETQY
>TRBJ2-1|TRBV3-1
ASSQQGEQF
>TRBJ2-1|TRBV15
ATSRGGLGSYNEQF
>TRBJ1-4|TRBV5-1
ASRRSTGGENEKLF
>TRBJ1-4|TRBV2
ASSVRQRNEKLF
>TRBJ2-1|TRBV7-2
ASSLASRVAGYNEQF
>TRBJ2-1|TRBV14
ASSQVNGEQF
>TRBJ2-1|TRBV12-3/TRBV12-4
ASNRGVSYNEQF
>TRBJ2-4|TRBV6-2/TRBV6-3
ASSYRYRGGENIQY
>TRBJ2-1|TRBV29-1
SVVLPMGVDEQF